This T cell receptor (beta chain) was found in a study of blood T cell repertoires in COVID-19. About the study: The analysed material was cDNA or gDNA that came from T cells, B-cell-depleted T cells, or PBMCs.

In terms of age and location, participants ranged from roughly 18 to 95 years and lived in under 30 US areas. Participants were placed into cohorts based on the clinical history they reported. The CDR3 has 10 amino acids. The germline gives CDR1 SGHTA, CDR2 FQGNSA. V shed 4 bases and J shed 9 bases, with 4 bases lying between them. Per the original data handling: Amplification of reference gene primers was used by the study to estimate nucleated cell counts. Sequencing used immunoSEQ multiplex PCR; TCRdb keeps in-frame clones, though not all of them. The D gene and trimming were derived from the DNA, and the V and J assignments and clone size from that table. The table lists about 320,000 clones, 90% of them singletons, with 2.6% in the top ten.

The sample comprised PBMCs or T cells enriched from blood (not recorded which). The clonotype comes from a man aged 55 to 70 who had recovered from COVID-19. V is TRBV7-2 and J is TRBJ2-1; D is ambiguous. Written as DNA, the CDR3 is TGTGCCAGCAGCTACGGTGAGCAGTTCTTC. The encoded protein is CASSYGEQFF.